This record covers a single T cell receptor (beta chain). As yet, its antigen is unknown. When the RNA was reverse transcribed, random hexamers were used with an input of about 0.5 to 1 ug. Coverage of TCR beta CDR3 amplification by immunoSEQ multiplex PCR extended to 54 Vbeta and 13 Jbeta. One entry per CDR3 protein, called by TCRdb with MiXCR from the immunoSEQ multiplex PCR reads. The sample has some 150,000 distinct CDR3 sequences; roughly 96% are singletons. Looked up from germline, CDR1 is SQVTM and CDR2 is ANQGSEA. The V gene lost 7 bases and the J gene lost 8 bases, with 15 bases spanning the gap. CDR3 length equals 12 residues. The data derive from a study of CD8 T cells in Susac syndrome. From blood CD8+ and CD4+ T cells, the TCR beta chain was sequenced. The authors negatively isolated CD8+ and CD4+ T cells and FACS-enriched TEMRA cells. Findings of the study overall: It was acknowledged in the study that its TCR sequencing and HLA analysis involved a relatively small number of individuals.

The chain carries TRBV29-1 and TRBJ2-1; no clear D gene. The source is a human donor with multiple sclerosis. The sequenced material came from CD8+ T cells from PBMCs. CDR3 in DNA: TGCAGCGCAAACCCCGTCGGTTATGAGCAGTTCTTC. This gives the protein CSANPVGYEQFF.